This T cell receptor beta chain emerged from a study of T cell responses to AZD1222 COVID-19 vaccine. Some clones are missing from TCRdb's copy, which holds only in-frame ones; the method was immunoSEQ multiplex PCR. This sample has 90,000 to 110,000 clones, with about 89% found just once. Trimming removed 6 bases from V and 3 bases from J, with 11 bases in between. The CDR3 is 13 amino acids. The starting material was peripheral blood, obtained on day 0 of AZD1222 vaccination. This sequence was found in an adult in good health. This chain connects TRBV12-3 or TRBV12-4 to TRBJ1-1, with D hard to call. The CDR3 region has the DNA TGTGCCAGCAGGAAAACTGACTACACTGAAGCTTTCTTT. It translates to CASRKTDYTEAFF.